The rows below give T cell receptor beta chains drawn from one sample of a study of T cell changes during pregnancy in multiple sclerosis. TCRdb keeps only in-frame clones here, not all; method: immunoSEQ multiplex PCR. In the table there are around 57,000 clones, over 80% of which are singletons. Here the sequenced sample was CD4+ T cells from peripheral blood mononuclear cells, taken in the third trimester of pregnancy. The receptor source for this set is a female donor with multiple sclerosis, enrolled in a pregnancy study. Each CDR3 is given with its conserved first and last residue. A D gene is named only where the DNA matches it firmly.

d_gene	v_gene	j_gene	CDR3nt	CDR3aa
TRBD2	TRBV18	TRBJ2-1	TGTGCCAGCTCACCACGAAGAACTAGCGGGAGGAATGAGCAGTTCTTC	CASSPRRTSGRNEQFF
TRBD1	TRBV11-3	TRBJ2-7	TGTGCCAGCAGCTTAGCGGGGACAGGCTACGAGCAGTACTTC	CASSLAGTGYEQYF
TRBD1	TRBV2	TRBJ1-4	TGTGCCAGCAGAGATAGAGCCGGGACAGTAAGAGAAAAACTGTTTTTT	CASRDRAGTVREKLFF
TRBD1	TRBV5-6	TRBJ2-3	TGTGCCAGCAGCTTGGGGACAGGGGGGACAGATACGCAGTATTTT	CASSLGTGGTDTQYF
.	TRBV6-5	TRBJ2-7	TGTGCCAGCAGTTCGCGTCCCCCCGGAGACCCCTACGAGCAGTACTTC	CASSSRPPGDPYEQYF
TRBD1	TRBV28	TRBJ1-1	TGTGCCAGCAGTTCCGACAGGGGGGTTGTCACTGAAGCTTTCTTT	CASSSDRGVVTEAFF
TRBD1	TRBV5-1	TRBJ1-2	TGCGCCAGTAGACCCACCTCGGACAGGGACTATGGCTACACCTTC	CASRPTSDRDYGYTF
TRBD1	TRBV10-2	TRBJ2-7	TGCGCCAGCAGTTTACGACAGGGTACCTACGAGCAGTACTTC	CASSLRQGTYEQYF
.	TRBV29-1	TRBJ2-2	TGCAGCGTCCGGAATAGAGGGAACACCGGGGAGCTGTTTTTT	CSVRNRGNTGELFF
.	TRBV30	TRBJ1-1	TGTGCCTGGAAGAGGTATGAAGCTTTCTTT	CAWKRYEAFF
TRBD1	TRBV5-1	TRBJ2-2	TGCGCCAGCAGCCGAAGGACAGGGGGCGGCACCGGGGAGCTGTTTTTT	CASSRRTGGGTGELFF
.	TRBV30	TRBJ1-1	TGTGCCTGGATGAGACCACAGGGTGAAGCTTTCTTT	CAWMRPQGEAFF